These T cell receptor beta chains were read from a single sample in a study of CD8 T cells in ankylosing spondylitis. In TCRdb, the 5' RACE reads were re-called with MiXCR into one record per CDR3 protein. The table has some 330,000 distinct CDR3 sequences, around 8% seen once. The sequenced material came from blood, either unsorted or a sorted T cell fraction (not recorded which). These receptors all come from a male donor with ankylosing spondylitis. Both conserved end residues are part of each CDR3. D genes are given only for firm matches. For some rows the clone size is stated as once, few or many, or as a class when expanded; others skip it.

abundance	d_gene	j_gene	v_gene	CDR3nt	CDR3aa
few	TRBD2	TRBJ2-2	TRBV9	TGTGCCAGCAGCGTAGGCGGGAGGGCCGGCACCGGGGAGCTGTTTTTT	CASSVGGRAGTGELFF
many	NA	TRBJ1-1	TRBV12-3/TRBV12-4	TGTGCCAGCAGTTTAGGCCAGGGTGGTAAAGCTTTCTTT	CASSLGQGGKAFF
many	NA	TRBJ2-2	TRBV2	TGTGCCAGCAGCCTCAGGGGCCCCGGGGAGCTGTTTTTT	CASSLRGPGELFF
NA	NA	TRBJ2-7	TRBV29-1	TGCAGCGTCTCGGACTATGCCTACGAGCAGTACTTC	CSVSDYAYEQYF
few	NA	TRBJ2-1	TRBV20-1	TGCAGTGCGTTAGACAGCTCGCAGTTCTTC	CSALDSSQFF
many	NA	TRBJ1-2	TRBV4-1	TGCGCCAGCAGCCAAGACCGGGTTGCCTATGGCTACACCTTC	CASSQDRVAYGYTF
NA	NA	TRBJ2-1	TRBV28	TGTGCCAGCAGATTAACCTACAATGAGCAGTTCTTC	CASRLTYNEQFF
few	NA	TRBJ1-2	TRBV12-3/TRBV12-4	TGTGCCAGCAGTAAACCCGGCTCGTATGGCTACACCTTC	CASSKPGSYGYTF
many	TRBD1	TRBJ1-2	TRBV5-6	TGTGCCAGCAGATCTACAGGGGGAACTAACTATGGCTACACCTTC	CASRSTGGTNYGYTF
NA	NA	TRBJ2-7	TRBV5-1	TGCGCCAGCAGCTTGGAGGGGGGTTCCTCCTACGAGCAGTACTTC	CASSLEGGSSYEQYF
few	TRBD1	TRBJ2-5	TRBV7-2	TGTGCCAGCAGCCGACGATCCGGGACAGTGTACCAAGAGACCCAGTACTTC	CASSRRSGTVYQETQYF
many	NA	TRBJ2-3	TRBV5-1	TGCGCCAGCAGTTCAGTCATCCAGGGGTCATCAGATACGCAGTATTTT	CASSSVIQGSSDTQYF
many	TRBD1	TRBJ2-7	TRBV5-1	TGCGCCAGCAGCTTGGACACAGGGGACGAGCAGTACTTC	CASSLDTGDEQYF
many	TRBD2	TRBJ2-1	TRBV29-1	TGCAGCGTACCCCGGGAGGGATACAATGAGCAGTTCTTC	CSVPREGYNEQFF
NA	NA	TRBJ2-1	TRBV7-2	TGTGCCAGCAGCTTATTCTTGTACAATGAGCAGTTCTTC	CASSLFLYNEQFF
many	NA	TRBJ1-1	TRBV6-5	TGTGCCAGCAGTTACCAGGGACTTAACACTGAAGCTTTCTTT	CASSYQGLNTEAFF
NA	NA	TRBJ2-7	TRBV12-3/TRBV12-4	TGTGCCAGCAGTATCTTGAAGCTAGACGAGCAGTACTTC	CASSILKLDEQYF
few	NA	TRBJ2-3	TRBV12-3/TRBV12-4	TGTGCCAGCAGTTTCCCACGGGATACGCAGTATTTT	CASSFPRDTQYF
many	TRBD1	TRBJ1-2	TRBV7-9	TGTGCCAGCAGCTTCCTACAGGGGGCAGGCTATGGCTACACCTTC	CASSFLQGAGYGYTF
few	NA	TRBJ2-7	TRBV7-3	TGTGCCAGCAGCTTAACTACACACCACGAGCAGTACTTC	CASSLTTHHEQYF
few	TRBD1	TRBJ2-5	TRBV6-1	TGTGCCAGCAGAAGGACAGGGGGCGCCGAGACCCAGTACTTC	CASRRTGGAETQYF
many	NA	TRBJ2-3	TRBV5-1	TGCGCCAGCAGCTTGGGCTGGGGCACGGGACAAGATACGCAGTATTTT	CASSLGWGTGQDTQYF
NA	TRBD2	TRBJ2-3	TRBV5-1	TGCGCCAGCACCCCCGGGGGTGCGGGAGGCGTAGATACGCAGTATTTT	CASTPGGAGGVDTQYF